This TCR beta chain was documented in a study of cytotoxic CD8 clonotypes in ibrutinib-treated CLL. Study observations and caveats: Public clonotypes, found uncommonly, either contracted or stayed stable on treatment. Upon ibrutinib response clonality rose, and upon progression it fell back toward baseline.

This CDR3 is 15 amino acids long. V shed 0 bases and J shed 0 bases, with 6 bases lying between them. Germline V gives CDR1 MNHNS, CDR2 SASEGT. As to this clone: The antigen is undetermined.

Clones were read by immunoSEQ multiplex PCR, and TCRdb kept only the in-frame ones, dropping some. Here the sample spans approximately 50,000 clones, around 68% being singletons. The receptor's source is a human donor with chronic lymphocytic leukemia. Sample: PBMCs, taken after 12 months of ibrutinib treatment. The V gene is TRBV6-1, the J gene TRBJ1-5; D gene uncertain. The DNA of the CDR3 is TGTGCCAGCAGTGAAGCCCTGGATAGCAATCAGCCCCAGCATTTT. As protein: CASSEALDSNQPQHF.